The 25 T cell receptor beta chains reported below all come from one sample, sequenced in a study of blood T cells in healthy people across ages. A second PCR of about 7 to 12 cycles used a sample-barcoded 5' primer and a J-beta primer mix. From the 5' RACE reads, TCRdb called clonotypes with MiXCR, one entry per CDR3 protein. The sample comprises over 600,000 distinct CDR3 sequences, 56% of which are singletons, and about 26% rests with the top ten. The sample taken for sequencing was blood. The receptors originated from a man aged 35-49 years in good health.

The V call is TRBV20-1, the J call TRBJ2-7; tentatively, D is TRBD1 (5 bases). Trimming left V 2 bases short and J 1 base short, with 9 bases between. This CDR3 has 13 residues. Germline V CDR1 and CDR2: DFQATT, SNEGSKA (reference sequence). The CDR3 loop is CSARNRISYEQYF. The DNA of the CDR3 is TGCAGTGCTAGAAACAGGATTTCCTACGAGCAGTACTTC.

The chain carries TRBV24-1 and TRBJ2-3; D is unclear. This CDR3 has 16 amino acids. The germline V and J ends were trimmed by 3 bases and 0 bases, with 12 bases remaining between them. The V gene's germline CDR1 is KGHDR and CDR2 SFDVKD. DNA for the CDR3: TGTGCCACCAGTGATCGATCAGCCGCTAGCACAGATACGCAGTATTTT. This sequence encodes CATSDRSAASTDTQYF.

A few counts support this clonotype. The genes are TRBV3-1 and TRBJ2-7, with D possibly TRBD2 on 5 matching bases. The CDR3 is made up of 14 amino acids. V lost 1 base and J lost 6, with 13 bases in between. Germline V gene data show CDR1 as LGHDT and CDR2 as YNNKEL (reference sequence). Here the CDR3 reads CASSQVLGAAEQYF. In DNA form, the CDR3 reads TGTGCCAGCAGCCAAGTTTTGGGAGCCGCCGAGCAGTACTTC.

V and J are TRBV6-6 and TRBJ2-3; TRBD2 matches at 7 bases. V was clipped by 2 bases and J by 0 bases; unmatched bases: 8. The length of the CDR3 is 17 residues. Germline loops: CDR1 MNHNY, CDR2 SVGAGI (reference sequence). The CDR3 region is CASSYVWDYSSTDTQYF. For the CDR3, the DNA is TGTGCCAGCAGTTACGTTTGGGACTATTCTAGCACAGATACGCAGTATTTT.

The chain has TRBV20-1 and TRBJ2-7; 10 bases agree with TRBD2. V was pared by 5 bases and J by 2 bases, with 9 bases of the junction left unmatched. Per germline, CDR1 DFQATT and CDR2 SNEGSKA (reference sequence). The CDR3 sequence is 15 residues long. The CDR3 is CSAPRLAGLAYEQYF. For the CDR3, the DNA is TGCAGTGCTCCCCGACTAGCGGGTTTAGCCTACGAGCAGTACTTC.

V usage is TRBV5-1 and J usage is TRBJ2-1, with 11 bases lining up with TRBD2. The trim removed 3 bases at V and 0 bases at J, leaving 14 bases unmatched. Germline loops: CDR1 SGHRS, CDR2 YFSETQ. The CDR3 has 20 residues. The DNA of the CDR3 is TGCGCCAGCAGCTACACCGGGACTAGCGGTGTTTGGGGCTCCTACAATGAGCAGTTCTTC. Translation: CASSYTGTSGVWGSYNEQFF.

The sample holds a few counts of this clonotype. The chain is built from TRBV12-3 or TRBV12-4 and TRBJ2-7, with 7 bases that match TRBD1. The CDR3 runs to 15 residues. With 4 bases clipped from V and 3 bases from J, the junction kept 9 bases outside the gene matches. The CDR3 loop is CASSYYDRANYEQYF. The DNA for the CDR3 is TGTGCCAGCAGTTACTATGACAGGGCGAACTACGAGCAGTACTTC.

This clonotype has more than one count but fewer than ten. J is TRBJ1-1 and V is TRBV3-1; 8 positions match TRBD1. Germline CDR1 is LGHDT and CDR2 is YNNKEL (reference sequence). The V gene end was trimmed by 1 base and the J gene end by 5 bases; junction bases not matched to a gene: 12. The CDR3 loop spans 17 amino acids. CDR3 nucleotides: TGTGCCAGCAGCCAAGCCTCAGGGGGCGATCTCGGTACTGAAGCTTTCTTT. The encoded protein is CASSQASGGDLGTEAFF.

The chain couples TRBV6-2 or TRBV6-3 to TRBJ2-7; D gene ambiguous. The CDR3 is 15 amino acids. V lost 5 bases and J 0 bases, leaving 14 bases between the germline ends. Per the germline V gene, CDR1 is MNHEY and CDR2 is SVGEGT. The CDR3 loop is CASSNTASDSYEQYF. DNA for the CDR3: TGTGCCAGCAGTAATACGGCGAGCGACTCCTACGAGCAGTACTTC.

This clonotype was detected only once. This rearrangement joins TRBV4-1 to TRBJ2-1, with TRBD1 identical over 10 bases. This CDR3 is built from 16 residues. CDR1 and CDR2 (germline): MGHRA, YSYEKL. V was clipped by 0 bases and J by 7 bases; unmatched bases: 6. The CDR3 spells CASSQDPGQGTNEQFF. The CDR3 DNA is TGCGCCAGCAGCCAAGATCCGGGACAGGGGACGAATGAGCAGTTCTTC.

This clonotype appeared a few times. The chain employs TRBV7-2 and TRBJ2-7; D uncertain. This CDR3 contains 13 residues. Germline V gene sequence: CDR1 SGHTA, CDR2 FQGNSA. V was trimmed by 7 bases and J by 2 bases, leaving 12 bases between them. Here the CDR3 DNA reads TGTGCCAGCACCCCAAGGAGTACCTACGAGCAGTACTTC. Its protein is CASTPRSTYEQYF.

The chain uses TRBV12-3 or TRBV12-4 and TRBJ2-7; D ambiguous. V shed 9 bases and J shed 6 bases, with 24 bases lying between them. The CDR3 has 15 residues. CDR3 nucleotide sequence: TGTGCCAGTCTCAGCGCGGAATTAACCACTACCGAGCAGTACTTC. Translating it yields CASLSAELTTTEQYF.

There are a few counts of this clonotype. CDR3 region: CSAADRGLYGYTF. CDR3 nucleotides: TGCAGCGCCGCAGACAGGGGTCTCTATGGCTACACCTTC. This chain connects TRBV29-1 to TRBJ1-2, with 8 bases matching TRBD1. Germline V lookup: CDR1 SQVTM, CDR2 ANQGSEA. V was pared by 7 bases and J by 4 bases, with 8 bases of the junction left unmatched. The CDR3 extends over 13 amino acids.

This clonotype was observed a few times. The rearrangement links TRBV7-2 to TRBJ2-7; D ambiguous. The CDR3 loop spans 15 amino acids. Trimming pared 0 bases from V and 2 bases from J, leaving 11 bases between. Germline values: CDR1 SGHTA, CDR2 FQGNSA. For the CDR3, the DNA is TGTGCCAGCAGCTTAGCGTCTCAGAGTGCCTACGAGCAGTACTTC. Protein sequence: CASSLASQSAYEQYF.

Notes on this clonotype: One end of the junction is discordant with germline, which a read error may explain. This rearrangement joins TRBV27 to TRBJ2-7; 11 nucleotides line up with TRBD1. Germline V gives CDR1 MNHEY, CDR2 SMNVEV (reference sequence). This CDR3 is built from 14 residues. Here the CDR3 DNA reads TGTGCCGGCAGTACCTGGACAGGGGGCAATGAGCAGTACTTC. Amino acid sequence: CAGSTWTGGNEQYF.

The chain combines TRBV20-1 with TRBJ2-5, with TRBD2 as a possible D gene (6 bases). The CDR3 loop spans 15 amino acids. CDR1 is DFQATT and CDR2 is SNEGSKA in the germline V gene (reference sequence). The V end was cut by 5 bases, the J end by 1 base, with 17 bases between. The CDR3 loop reads CSARAEGQTQETQYF. CDR3 bases: TGCAGTGCTCGGGCGGAGGGGCAGACCCAAGAGACCCAGTACTTC.

The sample holds many counts of this clonotype. This rearrangement joins TRBV11-3 to TRBJ2-7; D might be TRBD2 (7 bases). Trimming pared 2 bases from V and 2 bases from J, leaving 13 bases between. Germline V gene sequence: CDR1 SGHNT, CDR2 YENEEA. This CDR3 is 15 amino acids long. In DNA, the CDR3 is TGTGCCAGCAGCTTACGGGGAGGGGGGACCTACGAGCAGTACTTC. Translated: CASSLRGGGTYEQYF.

This clonotype has a handful of counts. The V gene is TRBV12-3 or TRBV12-4, the J gene TRBJ2-1; possibly TRBD1 or TRBD2 for D (5 bases each). The germline V and J ends were trimmed by 6 bases and 10 bases, with 7 bases remaining between them. The CDR3 covers 10 residues. The CDR3, as DNA: TGTGCCAGCAGGGGGGAGGAGCAGTTCTTC. Translating gives CASRGEEQFF.

In the case of this clonotype: Germline is not matched at one junction end, which may reflect a read error. This chain connects TRBV9 to TRBJ2-6; weak D call: TRBD2 (5 bases). Germline V CDR1 and CDR2: SGDLS, YYNGEE. This CDR3 is 17 amino acids long. Written as DNA, the CDR3 is TGTACCAGCAGCGGACCACTCTTTTTTATGGGGGCCAACGTCCTGACTTTC. It codes for CTSSGPLFFMGANVLTF. Full variable domain (outside the CDR3, taken from reference TRBV9 and TRBJ2-6): DSGVTQTPKHLITATGQRVTLRCSPRSGDLSVYWYQQSLDQGLQFLIQYYNGEERAKGNILERFSAQQFPDLHSELNLSSLELGDSALYFCTSSGPLFFMGANVLTFGAGSRLTVL.

The chain is built from TRBV9 and TRBJ2-2; TRBD1 matches 8 bases. The CDR3 is made up of 16 amino acids. Trimming removed 5 bases from V and 3 bases from J; junction bases left unmatched: 9. Germline assignment: CDR1 SGDLS and CDR2 YYNGEE. The CDR3 loop is CASRDQKTGDTGELFF. As DNA, the CDR3 is TGTGCCAGCAGGGATCAAAAGACAGGGGACACCGGGGAGCTGTTTTTT.

Comment on this clonotype: Compared with germline, one end of the junction differs, possibly owing to a read error. The V gene is TRBV28, the J gene TRBJ2-7; the D gene is possibly TRBD2 (7 bases). Germline values: CDR1 MDHEN, CDR2 SYDVKM. The CDR3 sequence is 16 residues long. CDR3 amino acids: CASRHRRGAFSYGQYF. DNA for the CDR3: TGTGCCAGCAGGCATCGACGGGGGGCGTTTTCCTACGGGCAGTACTTC.

The chain employs TRBV28 and TRBJ1-1; no clear D gene. Looked up from germline, CDR1 is MDHEN and CDR2 is SYDVKM. This CDR3 spans 14 amino acids. With 1 base removed from V and 0 bases from J, the gap between germline ends came to 6 bases. DNA of the CDR3: TGTGCCAGCAGTTTATTATCCATGAACACTGAAGCTTTCTTT. Its protein product is CASSLLSMNTEAFF.

The chain couples TRBV12-3 or TRBV12-4 to TRBJ2-2, with 10 positions matching TRBD2. J was trimmed by 6 bases and V by 7 bases; bases with no gene match: 11. The CDR3 has 16 residues. CDR3 protein: CASNLGTSESSGELFF. In DNA form, the CDR3 reads TGTGCCAGCAACCTCGGGACTAGCGAGAGCTCCGGGGAGCTGTTTTTT.

This clonotype has only one observation. The rearrangement joins TRBV27 to TRBJ2-1; possible D gene TRBD1, 6 bases. Germline assignment: CDR1 MNHEY and CDR2 SMNVEV (reference sequence). The CDR3 length is 15 residues. V shed 5 bases and J shed 8 bases, with 19 bases lying between them. The CDR3 spells CASSPTQGRGYEQFF. CDR3 sequence (DNA): TGTGCCAGCAGTCCCACCCAGGGGAGAGGTTATGAGCAGTTCTTC.

The J gene is TRBJ2-7, the V gene TRBV28; either TRBD1 or TRBD2 may supply D (6 bases each). Germline V gives CDR1 MDHEN, CDR2 SYDVKM. This CDR3 is 14 amino acids long. Trimming removed 2 bases from V and 10 bases from J, with 18 bases in between. The CDR3 region is CASSLGGGISAQYF. The CDR3 bases are TGTGCCAGCAGTTTAGGGGGCGGGATATCGGCCCAGTACTTC.